This is a list of T cell receptor beta chains from one sample in a study of tumor and adjacent non-tumor tissue in lung cancer. TCRdb re-analysed the multiplex PCR reads in MiXCR, keeping a single row per CDR3 protein. The sample consists of 75,000 to 80,000 distinct CDR3 sequences, more than 65% of them appearing once. The specimen was distant non-tumor lung tissue. The receptor set was obtained from an older man with non-small cell lung cancer. The CDR3 runs from the conserved cysteine through the conserved F or W. The order of the fields is clone size, J gene, V gene, D gene, CDR3 protein, CDR3 DNA. A D gene is named only where the DNA matches it firmly. Part of the rows lack a size; the others show once, few, many or a class for expanded clones.

- TRBJ2-5 TRBV11-2 TRBD2 CASSPIGGTETQYF TGTGCCAGCAGCCCCATCGGGGGGACCGAGACACAGTACTTC
- TRBJ2-7 TRBV10-3 - CAISVAGNPYEQYF TGTGCCATCAGTGTTGCAGGGAACCCCTACGAGCAATACTTC
- TRBJ2-2 TRBV4-1 - CASSPRGIPTEEMFF TGCGCCAGCAGCCCCAGGGGAATCCCAACCGAGGAGATGTTTTTT
- TRBJ2-7 TRBV11-2 - CASSLDQGGRFEQHF TGTGCCAGCAGCCTAGACCAGGGGGGCAGGTTCGAGCAGCACTTC
- TRBJ2-5 TRBV20-1 TRBD2 CSDSGLAEETKYF TGCAGTGATAGCGGTCTAGCGGAAGAGACCAAGTACTTC
- TRBJ2-3 TRBV11-3 - CACARREVSTDTQFF TGTGCCTGCGCCCGTCGGGAAGTAAGCACAGATACGCAGTTTTTT
- TRBJ2-7 TRBV6-7 - CASSYGQYEQYF TGTGCCAGCAGTTACGGTCAATACGAGCAGTACTTC
once TRBJ2-5 TRBV10-2 TRBD1 CASGDMRQGEETHYF TGCGCCAGCGGAGATATGAGACAGGGAGAAGAGACCCATTACTTC
- TRBJ2-3 TRBV28 - CVSSFLAGTDTQYF TGTGTCAGCAGTTTTTTAGCTGGCACAGATACACAGTATTTT
- TRBJ2-5 TRBV29-1 - CGVAERFQETQHF TGCGGCGTGGCAGAAAGGTTCCAAGAGACCCAGCACTTC
- TRBJ2-1 TRBV4-3 - CASSRLVGGRSEQFF TGCGCCAGCAGCCGACTAGTGGGAGGTAGAAGTGAGCAGTTCTTC
- TRBJ2-7 TRBV29-1 TRBD1 CSVEDWLTGGEHYF TGTAGCGTTGAAGATTGGCTGACAGGGGGCGAGCATTACTTC
- TRBJ1-4 TRBV4-2 - CASNQVPLRVANEKLFF TGTGCCAGCAACCAAGTACCGTTGAGGGTAGCTAATGAAAAACTTTTTTTT
- TRBJ1-3 TRBV29-1 - CSIEDGSDLNTIYF TGCAGCATTGAAGATGGGTCAGATTTGAATACCATATATTTT
many TRBJ2-2 TRBV12-3/TRBV12-4 TRBD2 CASSPQAGVGITGELFF TGTGCCAGCAGTCCCCAAGCGGGGGTGGGGATAACCGGGGAGCTGTTTTTT
- TRBJ2-7 TRBV29-1 - CSAERAGPAYEQYF TGCAGCGCTGAAAGGGCGGGACCGGCTTACGAGCAGTACTTC
- TRBJ2-7 TRBV28 - CASTLHIQGGSYEQYF TGTGCCAGCACTTTACATATACAGGGAGGGTCCTACGAGCAGTACTTC
- TRBJ2-6 TRBV6-5 TRBD1 CTNSSGTGGFGANVLTF TGTACCAACAGTTCCGGGACAGGGGGCTTTGGGGCCAACGTCCTGACTTTC
- TRBJ2-7 TRBV5-6 TRBD1 CASSTVIRDRTYELYF TGTGCCAGCAGCACCGTTATCCGGGACAGGACCTACGAGCTATACTTC
many TRBJ1-1 TRBV5-5 - CASSLEQIMNTEAFF TGTGCCAGCAGCTTGGAACAGATCATGAACACTGAAGCTTTCTTT
- TRBJ1-1 TRBV12-3/TRBV12-4 - CTSMTRTVNTEAFF TGTACCAGCATGACCAGGACTGTGAACACTGAAGCTTTCTTT
few TRBJ2-2 TRBV5-4 TRBD1 CASSPPGQGLMKTGELFF TGTGCCAGCAGCCCACCGGGACAGGGTTTGATGAAAACCGGGGAGCTGTTTTTT
- TRBJ1-3 TRBV6-1 - CASSDPPRGGKAIYF TGTGCCAGCAGTGATCCACCCCGGGGGGGAAAGGCCATATATTTT
- TRBJ2-1 TRBV6-2/TRBV6-3 - CTSSYTLTEQFF TGTACCAGCAGTTACACGCTGACAGAGCAGTTCTTC
- TRBJ2-5 TRBV12-3/TRBV12-4 - CASNSDMGQETQYF TGTGCCAGTAATTCGGATATGGGCCAAGAGACCCAGTACTTC
- TRBJ2-5 TRBV11-2 TRBD1 CASGPGTVAHETQYF TGTGCCAGCGGCCCGGGGACAGTTGCGCATGAGACCCAGTACTTC
- TRBJ2-7 TRBV23-1 - CAAPPYEQYF TGCGCAGCACCCCCCTATGAGCAGTACTTC
- TRBJ2-1 TRBV10-3 - CAISGAHNEQFF TGTGCCATCTCCGGGGCCCACAATGAGCAGTTCTTC
- TRBJ2-3 TRBV20-1 - CSASRTSNTDTQYF TGCAGTGCCAGCCGGACTTCTAACACAGATACGCAGTATTTT
- TRBJ1-2 TRBV10-3 - CAISADHSHGYTF TGTGCCATCAGTGCTGATCATAGCCACGGCTACACTTTC
- TRBJ1-1 TRBV11-3 - CASRPATVGDTEVFF TGTGCCAGCAGGCCCGCCACCGTAGGGGACACTGAAGTTTTCTTT
many TRBJ2-1 TRBV6-6 - CASSYAQSTNEQFF TGTGCCAGCAGTTACGCCCAGTCGACCAATGAGCAGTTCTTC
- TRBJ2-7 TRBV28 - CVSSERAGRREQYF TGTGTCAGCAGTGAAAGGGCAGGCAGGCGTGAGCAATACTTC
few TRBJ2-7 TRBV29-1 - CSVERAGPAYEQYF TGTAGCGTCGAAAGGGCGGGACCGGCCTACGAGCAGTACTTC
- TRBJ1-1 TRBV11-3 - CTSGSRGGTYTEAFF TGTACCAGCGGCTCCCGAGGGGGGACCTACACTGAAGCTTTCTTT
- TRBJ1-1 TRBV11-2 - CASSLADMGMNTEAFF TGTGCCAGCAGCTTAGCTGACATGGGGATGAACACTGAAGCTTTCTTC
- TRBJ2-7 TRBV20-1 TRBD2 CSAQTASGAYEQYF TGCAGTGCTCAGACGGCTAGCGGGGCATACGAGCAGTACTTC
few TRBJ2-7 TRBV6-1 TRBD1 CANIGTGLSERYF TGTGCCAACATCGGGACAGGCTTGAGCGAGCGGTACTTC
- TRBJ1-1 TRBV29-1 - CSGKRSRFTGAFF TGCAGTGGAAAAAGGAGTCGATTCACTGGAGCTTTCTTT
few TRBJ2-5 TRBV29-1 - CSVADRYQETQYF TGCAGCGTAGCGGACAGATACCAAGAGACCCAGTACTTC
- TRBJ2-5 TRBV12-3/TRBV12-4 - CANSMGGTEFQETQYF TGTGCCAACAGTATGGGCGGGACAGAATTCCAAGAGACCCAGTACTTC
- TRBJ2-3 TRBV13 - CASSLARQNTDTQYF TGTGCCAGCAGCTTAGCGAGACAGAACACAGATACGCAGTATTTT
many TRBJ2-1 TRBV20-1 TRBD2 CSARERGSSYNEQFF TGCAGTGCTAGAGAGCGGGGGAGCTCCTACAATGAGCAGTTCTTC
- TRBJ2-2 TRBV11-2 - CTSSFRTVPSPGEVFF TGTACCAGCAGCTTTCGGACAGTCCCTTCCCCCGGGGAGGTGTTTTTT
- TRBJ2-1 TRBV7-3 - CASSSGACHNEQFF TGTGCCAGCAGCTCAGGAGCGTGTCACAATGAGCAGTTCTTC
- TRBJ1-2 TRBV29-1 - CSVVPYQSQGEDDYTF TGCAGCGTTGTCCCTTATCAATCCCAGGGAGAAGATGACTACACCTTC
- TRBJ2-5 TRBV6-1 TRBD1 CASSESPTSERGLGETQYF TGTGCCAGCAGTGAATCCCCCACGTCGGAGAGGGGGCTCGGCGAGACCCAGTACTTT
- TRBJ2-3 TRBV29-1 TRBD2 CSTAGTSITDTQYF TGCAGCACCGCCGGGACTAGCATCACAGATACGCAGTATTTT
- TRBJ2-6 TRBV6-2/TRBV6-3 - CASSTGFEANVLSF TGTGCCAGCAGTACAGGGTTTGAGGCCAACGTCCTGTCTTTC
many TRBJ1-1 TRBV7-8 - CASSQGPRENTEAFF TGTGCCAGCAGCCAGGGTCCGCGGGAGAACACTGAAGCTTTCTTT
- TRBJ2-1 TRBV6-2/TRBV6-3 - CAGSYSSSYDEQFF TGTGCCGGCAGTTACTCTAGCTCCTACGATGAGCAGTTCTTC
- TRBJ2-7 TRBV18 TRBD2 CASSPAERDFYEQYF TGTGCTAGCTCACCAGCTGAGCGGGACTTCTACGAGCAGTACTTC
- TRBJ2-7 TRBV13 - CDSSPLKIAEQYF TGTGACAGTAGCCCACTAAAAATAGCGGAGCAGTACTTC
- TRBJ2-4 TRBV6-2/TRBV6-3 - CACSYRAGSVDIQYF TGTGCCTGCAGTTATCGGGCAGGGAGCGTTGACATTCAGTACTTC
- TRBJ2-1 TRBV4-2 - CASGPNQDYLNDHFF TGTGCCAGCGGCCCGAACCAGGACTACCTCAATGACCATTTCTTC
- TRBJ1-2 TRBV20-1 - CSARTGTYGYTF TGCAGTGCCCGCACAGGGACCTATGGCTACACCTTC
- TRBJ1-1 TRBV11-2 - CANATVDEAFF TGTGCCAACGCCACGGTAGACGAAGCATTCTTT
many TRBJ1-1 TRBV12-3/TRBV12-4 - CASSLSGGVTEAFF TGTGCCAGCAGTCTCTCCGGGGGGGTCACTGAAGCTTTCTTT
- TRBJ1-1 TRBV5-4 - CANSGSMNTEAIF TGTGCCAACAGCGGCAGTATGAACACTGAAGCTATCTTT